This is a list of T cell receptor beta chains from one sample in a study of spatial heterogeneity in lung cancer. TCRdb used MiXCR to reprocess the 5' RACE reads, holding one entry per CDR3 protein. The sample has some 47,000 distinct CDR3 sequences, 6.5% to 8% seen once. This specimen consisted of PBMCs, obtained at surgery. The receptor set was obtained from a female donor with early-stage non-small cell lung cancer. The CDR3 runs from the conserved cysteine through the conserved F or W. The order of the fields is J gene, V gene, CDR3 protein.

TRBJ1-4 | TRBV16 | CASSTGIANEKLFF
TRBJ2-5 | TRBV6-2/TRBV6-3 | CASRKSGGSQETQYF
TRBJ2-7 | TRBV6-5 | CASSYSPRDRGSYEQYF
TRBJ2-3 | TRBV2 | CASSEKLWDRTTDTQYF
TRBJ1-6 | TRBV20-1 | CSARLGAGDNSPLHF
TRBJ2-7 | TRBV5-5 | CASSFGYEQYF
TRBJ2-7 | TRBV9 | CASSVGLGAYEQYF
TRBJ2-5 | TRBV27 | CASRPGLEETQYF
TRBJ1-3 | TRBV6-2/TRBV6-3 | CAMSSGNTIYF
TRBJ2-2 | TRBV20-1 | CSARRFQGNTGELFF
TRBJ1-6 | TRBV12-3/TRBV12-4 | CASSFSGPLHF
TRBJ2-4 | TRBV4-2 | CASSQDPGGVGGREGNIQYF
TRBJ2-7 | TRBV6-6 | CASSSRGTSSYEQYF
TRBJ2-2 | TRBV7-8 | CASSPYGAQGEKNTGELFF
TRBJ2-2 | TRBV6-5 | CASSRSGWAGELFF
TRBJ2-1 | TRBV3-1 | CASSQEWQGSYNEQFF
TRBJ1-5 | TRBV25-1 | CASSPPPQGSGNQPQHF
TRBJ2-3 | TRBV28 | CASSPDRLTDTQYF
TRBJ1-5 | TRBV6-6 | CASLENNYSNQPQHF
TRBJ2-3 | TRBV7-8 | CASSLLSGAGDTQYF
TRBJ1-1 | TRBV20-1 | CSATGTPRGNTEAFF
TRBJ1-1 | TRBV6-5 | CASSLQLNTEAFF
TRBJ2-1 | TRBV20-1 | CSARERGLPYNEQFF
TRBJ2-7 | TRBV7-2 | CASSGPGGGYEQYF
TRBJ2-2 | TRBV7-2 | CASSLGFTGELFF
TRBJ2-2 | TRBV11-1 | CASSSPIGGANTGELFF
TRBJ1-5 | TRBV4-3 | CASSQFWGSNQPQHF
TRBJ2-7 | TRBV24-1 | CATTHRVPRGHEPYEQYF
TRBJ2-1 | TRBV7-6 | CASSLEGQGRGEQFF
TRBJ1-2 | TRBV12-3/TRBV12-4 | CASIVQGTNYGYTF
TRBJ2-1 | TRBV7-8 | CASTEHSGGAEEQFF
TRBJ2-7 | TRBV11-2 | CASSLALYEQYF
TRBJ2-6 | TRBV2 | CASTRQRASLPLSGANVLTF
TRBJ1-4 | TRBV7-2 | CASSSDWTGANEKLFF
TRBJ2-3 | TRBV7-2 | CASSLVPDTQYF
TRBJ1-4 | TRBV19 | CASRGGEKLFF
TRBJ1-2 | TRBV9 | CASSGLPDRGYGYTF
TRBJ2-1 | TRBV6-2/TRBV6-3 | CASSSISGGAGNEQFF
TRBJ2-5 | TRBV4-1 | CASSLRLAGETQYF
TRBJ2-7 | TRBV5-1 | CASSLRSRQGNEQYF
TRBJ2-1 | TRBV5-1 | CASSLWTSGSYNEQFF
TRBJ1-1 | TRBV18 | CASSPGPEAFF
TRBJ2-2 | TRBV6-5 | CASSPGQNTGELFF
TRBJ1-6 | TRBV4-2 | CASSQASQSMNSPLHF
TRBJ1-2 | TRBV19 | CASSADRGDYGYTF
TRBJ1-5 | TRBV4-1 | CASSQVLGENQPQHF
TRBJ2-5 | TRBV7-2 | CASSPGLFQETQYF